The 23 T cell receptor beta chains in this list originate from one sample, sequenced in a study of blood T cell repertoires in COVID-19. Clones were read by immunoSEQ multiplex PCR, and TCRdb kept only the in-frame ones, dropping some. In the table there are more than 250,000 clones, around 86% of which are singletons. The sample consisted of PBMCs or T cells enriched from blood (not recorded which). All receptors derive from a woman aged 18 to 35 who had recovered from COVID-19.

This clone was seen just once. The V and J genes are TRBV19 and TRBJ1-6; D is unresolved. This CDR3 comprises 14 residues. Looked up from germline, CDR1 is LNHDA and CDR2 is SQIVND (reference sequence). Trimming cost V 3 bases and J 7 bases, with 10 bases left between them. In DNA form, the CDR3 reads TGTGCCAGTAGTATCTGGGCCCCAAATTCACCCCTCCACTTT. This gives the protein CASSIWAPNSPLHF. Looking up the rest from reference TRBV19 and TRBJ1-6 gives the full variable domain: DGGITQSPKYLFRKEGQNVTLSCEQNLNHDAMYWYRQDPGQGLRLIYYSQIVNDFQKGDIAEGYSVSREKKESFPLTVTSAQKNPTAFYLCASSIWAPNSPLHFGNGTRLTVT.

The chain joins TRBV9 to TRBJ1-1; D is ambiguous. The germline CDR1 and CDR2 sequences are SGDLS and YYNGEE. There are 13 residues in the CDR3. V shed 7 bases and J shed 1 base, with 11 bases lying between them. The CDR3 DNA sequence: TGTGCCAGCGGTCTTGCGGAGAACACTGAAGCTTTCTTT. It is translated as CASGLAENTEAFF. The full variable domain, with the rest looked up from reference TRBV9 and TRBJ1-1, is DSGVTQTPKHLITATGQRVTLRCSPRSGDLSVYWYQQSLDQGLQFLIQYYNGEERAKGNILERFSAQQFPDLHSELNLSSLELGDSALYFCASGLAENTEAFFGQGTRLTVV.

This clone showed up just once. V is TRBV6-6 and J is TRBJ1-1, with 7 bases fitting TRBD1. Germline-derived CDR1 and CDR2 are MNHNY and SVGAGI (reference sequence). Trimming cost V 8 bases and J 5 bases; bases outside gene matches: 8. The CDR3 is 13 amino acids. CDR3 sequence: CASAPGQRTEAFF. The DNA for the CDR3 is TGTGCCAGCGCGCCGGGACAGCGAACTGAAGCTTTCTTT.

V is TRBV30 and J is TRBJ2-1, with TRBD2 as a possible D gene (6 bases). CDR1 is GTSNPN, CDR2 SVGIG, per germline (reference sequence). V dropped 0 bases and J dropped 10 bases, with 13 bases sitting between them. The CDR3 runs 13 residues. CDR3 amino acids: CAWSVFRAGEQFF. The CDR3 DNA reads TGTGCCTGGAGTGTATTCAGGGCGGGAGAGCAGTTCTTC. Drawing the rest from reference TRBV30 and TRBJ2-1, the complete variable domain is SQTIHQWPATLVQPVGSPLSLECTVEGTSNPNLYWYRQAAGRGLQLLFYSVGIGQISSEVPQNLSASRPQDRQFILSSKKLLLSDSGFYLCAWSVFRAGEQFFGPGTRLTVL.

The chain combines TRBV6-5 with TRBJ1-1; D call uncertain. Trimming cost V 2 bases and J 10 bases, with 11 bases left between them. Germline assignment: CDR1 MNHEY and CDR2 SVGAGI. This CDR3 comprises 12 residues. The CDR3 loop is CASSYGRGRAFF. The DNA for the CDR3 is TGTGCCAGCAGTTACGGGAGAGGGAGAGCTTTCTTT.

V gene TRBV7-9 combines with J gene TRBJ2-7; D unclear. V was trimmed by 6 bases and J by 3 bases, leaving 18 bases between them. The CDR3 consists of 15 residues. The germline gives CDR1 SEHNR, CDR2 FQNEAQ (reference sequence). The DNA for the CDR3 is TGTGCCAGCAGGGCCGGGTCCTCCGTTTTCTACGAGCAGTACTTC. This gives the protein CASRAGSSVFYEQYF. Full variable domain (remainder filled in from reference TRBV7-9 and TRBJ2-7): DTGVSQNPRHKITKRGQNVTFRCDPISEHNRLYWYRQTLGQGPEFLTYFQNEAQLEKSRLLSDRFSAERPKGSFSTLEIQRTEQGDSAMYLCASRAGSSVFYEQYFGPGTRLTVT.

This clone was detected once. The CDR3 sequence is CASSAQTGDGYTF. As DNA, the CDR3 is TGTGCCAGCTCAGCGCAGACAGGGGATGGCTACACCTTC. The rearrangement links TRBV18 to TRBJ1-2; 8 bases are shared with TRBD1. Germline V gene sequence: CDR1 KGHSH, CDR2 LQKENI. The CDR3 has 13 residues. The V segment lost 5 bases and the J segment 6 bases; nucleotides outside the gene matches: 5.

This clone was counted between two and nine times. The rearrangement uses TRBV2 and TRBJ2-1; 12 positions match TRBD2. The germline V gene has CDR1 SNHLY and CDR2 FYNNEI. This CDR3 spans 13 amino acids. V lost 6 bases, J lost 6 bases, and 0 bases stayed unmatched. The CDR3 here is CASRLAGGNEQFF. Written as DNA, the CDR3 is TGTGCCAGCAGACTAGCGGGAGGCAATGAGCAGTTCTTC.

The V and J genes are TRBV4-2 and TRBJ2-1; 9 nucleotides match TRBD2. CDR1 is LGHNA and CDR2 is YNFKEQ in the germline V gene. The CDR3 totals 16 residues. With V trimmed by 4 bases and J by 2 bases, 6 bases remained unmatched. The CDR3 nucleotides are TGTGCCAGCAGCCCATGGACTAGCGATACCTACAATGAGCAGTTCTTC. Residues: CASSPWTSDTYNEQFF.

This clone occurred a few times. The chain employs TRBV2 and TRBJ1-1; the match to TRBD1 covers 8 bases. Germline loops: CDR1 SNHLY, CDR2 FYNNEI. The V segment lost 5 bases and the J segment 6 bases; nucleotides outside the gene matches: 5. The CDR3 is 13 residues long. CDR3 sequence (DNA): TGTGCCAGCAGTCTTTGGACAGGGTCTGAAGCTTTCTTT. It encodes CASSLWTGSEAFF. The full variable domain, with the rest looked up from reference TRBV2 and TRBJ1-1, is EPEVTQTPSHQVTQMGQEVILRCVPISNHLYFYWYRQILGQKVEFLVSFYNNEISEKSEIFDDQFSVERPDGSNFTLKIRSTKLEDSAMYFCASSLWTGSEAFFGQGTRLTVV.

This sequence joins TRBV5-1 and TRBJ2-2, with D possibly being TRBD2 (5 bases). Germline V gene data show CDR1 as SGHRS and CDR2 as YFSETQ. V lost 0 bases to trimming and J lost 5 bases, with 11 bases between them. This CDR3 has 15 residues. The chain's CDR3 is CASSLVSGPTGELFF. CDR3 nucleotides: TGCGCCAGCAGCTTGGTCAGCGGTCCGACCGGGGAGCTGTTTTTT.

This chain uses TRBV7-8 with TRBJ2-1, with 8 bases fitting TRBD2. The CDR3 length is 17 residues. CDR1 and CDR2 from the germline V gene are SGHVS and FQNEAQ. After removal of 5 bases from V and 4 bases from J, the junction contained 13 bases not matched to a gene. The CDR3 coding sequence is TGTGCCAGCAGCCCGGGGGGGGCGGGGGAAATGTACAATGAGCAGTTCTTC. It yields the protein CASSPGGAGEMYNEQFF.

This chain joins TRBV2 and TRBJ2-5; 10 bases align to TRBD2. The junction had 10 bases not matched to a gene; V was cut back by 5 bases and J by 1 base. The length of the CDR3 is 17 residues. Germline CDR1 and CDR2: SNHLY and FYNNEI. This CDR3 is CASSRPLAGALQETQYF. CDR3 DNA: TGTGCCAGCAGTCGCCCCCTAGCGGGGGCTCTCCAAGAGACCCAGTACTTC.

CDR3 loop: CASSPNTDTQYF. Here the CDR3 DNA reads TGTGCCAGCAGCCCCAACACAGATACGCAGTATTTT. V and J are TRBV9 and TRBJ2-3; D remains unclear. CDR1 is SGDLS and CDR2 is YYNGEE in the germline V gene. Trimming took off 4 bases at V and 2 bases at J, with 5 bases between the two ends. The CDR3 loop spans 12 amino acids.

The CDR3 DNA follows: TGTGCCAGCAATCCAGTGGGGGGGGATACGCAGTATTTT. Amino acids: CASNPVGGDTQYF. J is TRBJ2-3 and V is TRBV27; 7 nucleotides line up with TRBD2. Trimming cost V 7 bases and J 6 bases; bases outside gene matches: 7. CDR1 is MNHEY, CDR2 SMNVEV, per germline (reference sequence). The length of the CDR3 is 13 residues.

This clone was seen a single time. V usage is TRBV4-2 and J usage is TRBJ2-1; TRBD2 is a possible D gene (5 bases). This CDR3 is built from 16 residues. Trimming pared 2 bases from V and 0 bases from J, leaving 11 bases between. CDR1 is LGHNA and CDR2 is YNFKEQ in the germline V gene. As DNA, the CDR3 is TGTGCCAGCAGCCAAAATTCGGGATTCTCCTACAATGAGCAGTTCTTC. Its translation: CASSQNSGFSYNEQFF.

CDR3 DNA: TGTGCCAGCAGTATCCTAGACAGGGGGCAGCAGTACTTC. This encodes CASSILDRGQQYF. This chain uses TRBV28 with TRBJ2-7; TRBD1 agrees at 10 bases. CDR1 and CDR2 (germline): MDHEN, SYDVKM. Trimming removed 5 bases from V and 8 bases from J; junction bases left unmatched: 6. CDR3 length: 13 amino acids.

The V call is TRBV4-1, the J call TRBJ1-1, with D maybe TRBD1 (5 bases). Germline V lookup: CDR1 MGHRA, CDR2 YSYEKL. This CDR3 contains 15 residues. Between the trimmed V and J ends, which lost 1 base and 3 bases, there was a span of 12 bases. The CDR3 reads CASSQASARDTEAFF. As DNA, the CDR3 is TGCGCCAGCAGCCAAGCGTCGGCCAGGGACACTGAAGCTTTCTTT.

This chain joins TRBV29-1 and TRBJ1-1; 10 nucleotides align to TRBD1. Germline lookup yields CDR1 SQVTM and CDR2 ANQGSEA. The CDR3 is 17 residues long. Unmatched junction bases numbered 15, after V lost 3 bases and J lost 5 bases. This CDR3 reads CSVDIGTGVHRRTEAFF. Here the CDR3 DNA reads TGCAGCGTTGACATCGGGACAGGGGTTCATCGTAGGACTGAAGCTTTCTTT.

This clone was detected once. V usage is TRBV19 and J usage is TRBJ2-1, with a tentative D call TRBD1 (6 bases). The CDR3 consists of 10 residues. CDR1 and CDR2 from the germline V gene are LNHDA and SQIVND (reference sequence). V lost 10 bases and J lost 7, with 8 bases in between. The CDR3 region is CATRGNEQFF. The CDR3 DNA is TGTGCCACCAGGGGTAATGAGCAGTTCTTC.

CDR3 sequence reads: CASSLSPGGLDEQYF. As DNA, the CDR3 is TGCGCCAGCAGCTTGTCCCCAGGGGGCTTAGACGAGCAGTACTTC. The chain couples TRBV5-1 to TRBJ2-7, with 8 bases that match TRBD1. Unmatched junction bases numbered 8, after V lost 1 base and J lost 5 bases. Germline V gives CDR1 SGHRS, CDR2 YFSETQ. The CDR3 extends over 15 amino acids.

The V and J genes are TRBV24-1 and TRBJ1-1, with D uncertain. In germline, CDR1 is KGHDR, CDR2 SFDVKD. V was shortened by 3 bases and J by 3 bases, with 4 bases between the two germline ends. This CDR3 is built from 12 residues. The CDR3 DNA reads TGTGCCACCAGTGATCCTTACACTGAAGCTTTCTTT. Protein product: CATSDPYTEAFF.

This chain uses TRBV5-4 with TRBJ2-7, with a tentative D call TRBD2 (6 bases). Between the trimmed V and J ends, which lost 0 bases and 5 bases, there was a span of 12 bases. The CDR3 totals 14 residues. Germline assignment: CDR1 SGHNT and CDR2 YYREEE (reference sequence). CDR3 amino acids: CASSLAGSWDEQYF. In DNA form, the CDR3 reads TGTGCCAGCAGCTTGGCCGGGAGCTGGGACGAGCAGTACTTC.